This T cell receptor (beta chain) was sequenced for a study of T cell responses to AZD1222 COVID-19 vaccine (dated by TCRdb to about 2021). Looking at the study overall: A total of approximately 240 trial participants underwent TCR sequencing, of whom approximately 200 had received two doses of AZD1222 and around 26 had received two doses of the MenACWY control vaccine. Trial participants were enrolled by age into 18-55, 56-69 and 70-plus year subgroups, with about 150, 28 and 57 TCR-sequenced participants respectively. Beyond this particular receptor, the publication reports: Nearly half of unique spike-specific TCRs reportedly recognized epitopes outside regions mutated in the B.1.351 and B.1.1.7 variants. Because no day 14 peak-response samples were available, the repertoires could be characterized only after the peak T cell response. Conclusions about previously exposed vaccinees are limited, since just a handful of AZD1222 recipients were seropositive for SARS-CoV-2 at baseline. The vaccine-associated CD4 TCRs covered the entire spike protein, and the dominant responses fell in regions 160-218 and 743-854. In the small 56-69-year group, the increase in depth fell short of significance, most likely because of low power. Most participants were white British and females outnumbered males, and the authors suggested that clonal diversity may have been underestimated. After two AZD1222 doses, spike-specific TCR breadth and depth were significantly higher than at day 0 and than in MenACWY recipients.

The CDR3 regions of human TCRbeta chains were analyzed by immunosequencing. In the source study's methods: TCRs in the repertoires were matched against a reference library of SARS-CoV-2-specific TCRs that had been generated with the MIRA antigen-specificity platform. Breadth meant the fraction of unique TCRs that were SARS-CoV-2-associated, whereas depth meant the fraction of total T cells that were SARS-CoV-2-associated. Using the MIRA data, each spike-specific TCR was assigned both to the spike region to which the TCR was reactive and to a CD4 or CD8 class. Log10-transformed breadth and depth values were compared by one-way ANOVA with Sidak's multiple comparisons tests. The source is immuneACCESS, and TCRdb retained only in-frame sequences with V and J called. Part of the clones is not carried over; for the studies checked, unresolved V genes explain less than half of this, and the remainder is unexplained. D and trimming come from the DNA, and the V and J calls and clone size come from that table. This sample has 56,000 or so clones in its table, and 70% to 80% of those were observed once. Of the sample, 4% to 5% falls within the top ten clones.

Remarks on this clone: Its antigen is still unknown. No per-base quality is available; no much larger clone lies one base away.

The time point label, as the study defines it: about 28 days (+/-7) after the second vaccine dose. AZD1222 recipients given second doses at about 4 weeks or at about 12 weeks were pooled, since spike-specific TCR depth and breadth were not found to differ between the two schedules. The vaccinee samples were drawn from two UK trials, COV001 and COV002, one of which was a single-blind randomized controlled phase 2/3 trial testing AZD1222 (ChAdOx1 nCoV-19) in healthy adults. For TCRbeta chain sequencing, PBMC samples were collected from trial participants at day 0 and at day 28 after the second dose. From V the trimming removes 6 bases and from J it removes 1 base, while the gene matches leave 4 bases of the junction unaccounted for. The CDR3, from cysteine to phenylalanine, totals 15 residues. Just the 45-base CDR3 DNA is kept, in frame starting at base 1. CDR1 and CDR2, looked up from the germline V gene, are MNHEY and SVGAGI.

The sequence links TRBV6-5 to TRBJ1-5, and 9 junction bases match TRBD1. The origin of this receptor is an adult who received the AZD1222 COVID-19 vaccine. Here the sequenced sample was peripheral blood, taken 28 days after the second AZD1222 dose. The sequence in DNA is TGTGCCAGCAGGGGACAGGGCTGGAGCAATCAGCCCCAGCATTTT. Its coded protein is CASRGQGWSNQPQHF.